The T cell receptor (beta chain) described here comes from a study of cytomegalovirus exposure and HLA in healthy donors. Libraries were prepared by immunoSEQ multiplex PCR; TCRdb keeps only in-frame clonotypes and omits some of them. The sample carries 60,000 to 65,000 clones, roughly 94% recorded once. Germline loops: CDR1 MNHEY, CDR2 SMNVEV (reference sequence). The ends lost 6 bases at V and 1 base at J; junction bases unmatched: 8. CDR3 length: 16 residues. The V and J genes are TRBV27 and TRBJ2-3; TRBD1 aligns across 9 bases. This receptor was taken from a woman aged 18-35 years in good health and CMV-seropositive. The specimen was PBMCs. This CDR3 is CASRDRGDWGTDTQYF. The CDR3 nucleotides read TGTGCCAGCAGAGACAGGGGGGATTGGGGCACAGATACGCAGTATTTT.